The TCR beta chain under discussion was sequenced for a study of tumor and adjacent non-tumor tissue in lung cancer. General study results and limits: Higher tumor TCR diversity was associated with shorter survival. Significantly higher TCR diversity was found in tumor than normal lung. Top 100 clones took a larger repertoire share in normal lung.

In the case of this clonotype: Its antigen is unknown. This may come from a read error, since a much larger clone is one base off.

RNA was extracted from bulk tissue without any cell sorting. This CDR3 contains 16 residues. CDR1 and CDR2 (germline): LGHNA, YSLEER. A modified ARM-PCR protocol with three rounds of nested PCR amplified TCRbeta. MiXCR, applied by TCRdb to the multiplex PCR reads, yields one record per CDR3 protein. In the table there are approximately 120,000 distinct CDR3 sequences, around three fifths of which are singletons. This clonotype originated in a man aged 25 to 45 with non-small cell lung cancer. Sample: lung tumor tissue. The V gene is TRBV4-3, the J gene TRBJ2-6; the D is unclear. The CDR3 bases are TGCGCCAGCTGCCAATCCACGGCCCCTGGGGCCAACGTCCTGACTTTC. This gives the protein CASCQSTAPGANVLTF.